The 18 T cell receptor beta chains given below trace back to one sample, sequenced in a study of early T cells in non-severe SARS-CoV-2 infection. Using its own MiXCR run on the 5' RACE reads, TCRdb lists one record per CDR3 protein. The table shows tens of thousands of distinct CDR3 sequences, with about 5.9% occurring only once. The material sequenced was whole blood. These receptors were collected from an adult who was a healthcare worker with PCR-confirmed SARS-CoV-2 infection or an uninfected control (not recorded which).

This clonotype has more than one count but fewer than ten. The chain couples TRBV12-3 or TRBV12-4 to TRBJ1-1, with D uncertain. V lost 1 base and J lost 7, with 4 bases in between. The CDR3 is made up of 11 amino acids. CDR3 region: CASSLGGEAFF. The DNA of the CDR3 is TGTGCCAGCAGTTTAGGGGGTGAAGCTTTCTTT.

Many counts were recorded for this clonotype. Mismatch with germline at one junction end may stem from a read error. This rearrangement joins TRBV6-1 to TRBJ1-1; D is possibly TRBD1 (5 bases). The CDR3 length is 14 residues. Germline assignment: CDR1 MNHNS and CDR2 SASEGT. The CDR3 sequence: CATNVGRRNTEVFF. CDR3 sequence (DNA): TGTGCCACCAACGTGGGACGGAGGAACACTGAAGTTTTCTTT.

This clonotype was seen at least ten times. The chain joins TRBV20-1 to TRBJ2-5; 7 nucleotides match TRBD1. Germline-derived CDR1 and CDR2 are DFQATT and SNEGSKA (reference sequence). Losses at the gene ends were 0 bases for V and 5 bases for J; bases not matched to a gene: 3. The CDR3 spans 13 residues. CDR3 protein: CSARDSGGETQYF. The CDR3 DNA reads TGCAGTGCTAGAGATTCAGGGGGTGAGACCCAGTACTTC.

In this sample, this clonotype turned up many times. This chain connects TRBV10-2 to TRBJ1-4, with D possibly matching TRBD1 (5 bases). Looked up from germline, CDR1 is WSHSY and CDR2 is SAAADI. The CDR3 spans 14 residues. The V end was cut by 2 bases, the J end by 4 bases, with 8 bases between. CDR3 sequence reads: CASSEDSLNEKLFF. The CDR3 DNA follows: TGCGCCAGCAGTGAGGACAGTCTTAATGAAAAACTGTTTTTT.

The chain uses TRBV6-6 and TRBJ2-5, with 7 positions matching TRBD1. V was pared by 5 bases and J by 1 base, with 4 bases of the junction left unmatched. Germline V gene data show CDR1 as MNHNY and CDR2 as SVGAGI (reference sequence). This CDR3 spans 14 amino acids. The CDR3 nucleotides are TGTGCCAGCAGTCCCGGGACAGCCCAAGAGACCCAGTACTTC. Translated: CASSPGTAQETQYF.

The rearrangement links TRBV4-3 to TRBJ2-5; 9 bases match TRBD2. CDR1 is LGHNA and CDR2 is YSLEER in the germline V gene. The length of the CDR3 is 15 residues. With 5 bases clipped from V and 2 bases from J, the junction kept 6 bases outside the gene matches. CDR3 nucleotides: TGCGCCAGCAGCTCCCGACTAGCGGCTCAAGAGACCCAGTACTTC. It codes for CASSSRLAAQETQYF.

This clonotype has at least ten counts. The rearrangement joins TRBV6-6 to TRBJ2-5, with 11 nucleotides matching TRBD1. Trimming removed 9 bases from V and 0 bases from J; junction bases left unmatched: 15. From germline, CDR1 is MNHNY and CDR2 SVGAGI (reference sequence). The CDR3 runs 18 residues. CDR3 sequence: CASGAGTGGGLYQETQYF. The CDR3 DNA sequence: TGTGCCAGTGGCGCCGGGACAGGGGGAGGTTTGTACCAAGAGACCCAGTACTTC.

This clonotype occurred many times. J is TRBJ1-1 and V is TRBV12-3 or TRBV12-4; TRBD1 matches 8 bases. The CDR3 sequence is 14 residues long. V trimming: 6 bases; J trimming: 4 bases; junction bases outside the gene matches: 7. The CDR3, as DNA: TGTGCCAGCAGCCCCGACAGGGGTGGCACTGAAGCTTTCTTT. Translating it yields CASSPDRGGTEAFF.

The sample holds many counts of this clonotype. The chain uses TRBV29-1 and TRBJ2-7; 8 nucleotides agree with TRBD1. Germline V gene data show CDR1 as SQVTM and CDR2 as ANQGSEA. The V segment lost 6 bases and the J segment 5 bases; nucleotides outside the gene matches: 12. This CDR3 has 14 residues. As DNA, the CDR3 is TGCAGCGTCGTGGCTGGACAGGGTGGCGACGAGCAGTACTTC. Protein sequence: CSVVAGQGGDEQYF.

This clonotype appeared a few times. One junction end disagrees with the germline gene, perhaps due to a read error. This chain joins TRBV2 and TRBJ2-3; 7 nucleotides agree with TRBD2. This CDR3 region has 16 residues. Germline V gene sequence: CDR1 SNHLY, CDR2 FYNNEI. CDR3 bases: TGTGCCGGCAGTGCCCCGACTAGCTCTAGCACAGATACGCAGTATTTT. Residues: CAGSAPTSSSTDTQYF.

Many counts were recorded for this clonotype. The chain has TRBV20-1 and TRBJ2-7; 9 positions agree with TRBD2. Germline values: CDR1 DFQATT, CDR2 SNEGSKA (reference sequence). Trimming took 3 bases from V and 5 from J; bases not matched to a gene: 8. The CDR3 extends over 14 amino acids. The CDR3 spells CSASGRGGLDEQYF. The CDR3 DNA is TGCAGTGCTAGCGGGCGGGGGGGACTCGACGAGCAGTACTTC.

The CDR3 bases are TGTGCCATCAGTGAGTCGTATATCGGGCTGACTTTGGAGCAGTTCTTC. It is translated as CAISESYIGLTLEQFF. The chain couples TRBV10-3 to TRBJ2-1; D not resolved. Trimming cost V 0 bases and J 10 bases, with 19 bases left between them. The CDR3 extends over 16 amino acids. Germline V gene data show CDR1 as ENHRY and CDR2 as SYGVKD.

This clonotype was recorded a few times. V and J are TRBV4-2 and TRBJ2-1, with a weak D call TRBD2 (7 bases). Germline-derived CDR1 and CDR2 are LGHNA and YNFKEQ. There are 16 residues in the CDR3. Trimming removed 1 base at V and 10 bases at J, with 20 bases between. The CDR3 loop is CASSQALGGGESEQFF. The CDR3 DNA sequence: TGTGCCAGCAGCCAAGCTTTGGGGGGGGGCGAAAGCGAGCAGTTCTTC.

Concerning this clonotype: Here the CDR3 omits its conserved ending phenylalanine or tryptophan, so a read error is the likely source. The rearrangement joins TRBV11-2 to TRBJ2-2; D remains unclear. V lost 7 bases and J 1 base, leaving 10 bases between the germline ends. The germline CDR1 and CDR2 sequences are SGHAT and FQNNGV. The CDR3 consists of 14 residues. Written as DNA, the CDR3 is TGTGCCAGCAACATCCCCAGGAACACCGGGGAGCTGTTTCTT. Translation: CASNIPRNTGELFL.

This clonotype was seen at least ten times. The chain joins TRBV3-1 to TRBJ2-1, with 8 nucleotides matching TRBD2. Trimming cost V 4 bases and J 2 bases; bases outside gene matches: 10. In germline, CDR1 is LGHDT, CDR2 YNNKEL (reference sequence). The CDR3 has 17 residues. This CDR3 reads CASSRGLAGTTYNEQFF. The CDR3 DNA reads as TGTGCCAGCAGCCGAGGACTAGCAGGAACTACCTACAATGAGCAGTTCTTC.

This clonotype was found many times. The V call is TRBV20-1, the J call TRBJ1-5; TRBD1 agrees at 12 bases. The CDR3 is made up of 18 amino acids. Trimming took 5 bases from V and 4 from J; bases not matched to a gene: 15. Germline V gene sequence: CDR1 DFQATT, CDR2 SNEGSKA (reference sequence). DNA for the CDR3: TGCAGTGCTCGCCCCAAACCCGGGACAGGGGGCTTAAATCAGCCCCAGCATTTT. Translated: CSARPKPGTGGLNQPQHF.

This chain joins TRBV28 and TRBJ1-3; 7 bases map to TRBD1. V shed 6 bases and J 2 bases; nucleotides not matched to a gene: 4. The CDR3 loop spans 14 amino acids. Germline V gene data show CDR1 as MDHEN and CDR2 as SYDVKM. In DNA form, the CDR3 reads TGTGCCAGCAGCGGTACAGGGGCTGGAAACACCATATATTTT. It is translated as CASSGTGAGNTIYF.

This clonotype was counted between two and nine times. The CDR3 here is CASSFGRVGGQYF. The DNA for the CDR3 is TGTGCCAGCAGTTTTGGGCGGGTGGGGGGCCAGTACTTC. V gene TRBV6-5 combines with J gene TRBJ2-5; D is possibly TRBD2 (6 bases). The length of the CDR3 is 13 residues. V was clipped by 4 bases and J by 10 bases, with 16 bases between them. Per germline, CDR1 MNHEY and CDR2 SVGAGI.